This TCR beta chain emerged from a study of cytomegalovirus exposure and HLA in healthy donors. Study outcomes and limitations: Most TCR sequences were uncommon, yet certain public TCRs appeared in many donors. Reported performance of the classifier showed diagnosis of cytomegalovirus status with high specificity and sensitivity. In the 120 or so validation repertoires, approximately 94% of cluster scores exceeded 0, per a later analysis.

Sequencing used immunoSEQ multiplex PCR; TCRdb keeps in-frame clones, though not all of them. This table has roughly 80,000 clones, approximately 93% appearing once. The CDR3 totals 14 residues. The V gene lost 7 bases and the J gene lost 4 bases, with 16 bases spanning the gap. CDR1 is LNHDA and CDR2 is SQIVND in the germline V gene (reference sequence). As regards this clone: Its antigen is undetermined.

This TCR was recovered from a woman in her late teens or twenties in good health and CMV-seronegative. Sequenced input: PBMCs. The chain combines TRBV19 with TRBJ1-2, with D tentatively TRBD1 (6 bases). This chain's CDR3 is CASNPTGSGYGYTF. In DNA form, the CDR3 reads TGTGCCAGTAACCCCACAGGGTCCGGCTATGGCTACACCTTC.